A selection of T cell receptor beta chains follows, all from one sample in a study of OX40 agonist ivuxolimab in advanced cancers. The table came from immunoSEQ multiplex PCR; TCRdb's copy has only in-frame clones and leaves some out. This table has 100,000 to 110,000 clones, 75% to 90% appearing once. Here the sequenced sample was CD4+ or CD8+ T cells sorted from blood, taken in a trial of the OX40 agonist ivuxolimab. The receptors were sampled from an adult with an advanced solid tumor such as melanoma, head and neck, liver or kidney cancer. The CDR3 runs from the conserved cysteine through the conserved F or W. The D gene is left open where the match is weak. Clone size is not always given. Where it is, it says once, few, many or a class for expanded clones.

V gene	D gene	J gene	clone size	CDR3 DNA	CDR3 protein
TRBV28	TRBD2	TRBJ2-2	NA	TGTGCCAGCCTGTGGGCGGGAGTGAACACCGGGGAGCTGTTTTTT	CASLWAGVNTGELFF
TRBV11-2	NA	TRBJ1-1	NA	TGTGCCAGCAGCTTATCGGGGGCGAACACTGAAGCTTTCTTT	CASSLSGANTEAFF
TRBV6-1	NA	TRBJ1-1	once	TGTGCCAGCAGGGTGGACAGCATGAACACTGAAGCTTTCTTT	CASRVDSMNTEAFF
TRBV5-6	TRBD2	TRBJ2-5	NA	TGTGCCAGCAGCTTGGCGAGGAGCGGGGGCCGACGAGAGACCCAGTACTTC	CASSLARSGGRRETQYF
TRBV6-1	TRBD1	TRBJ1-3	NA	TGTGCCAGCAGTGGGACAGGGTTTAACCGTGGAAACACCATATATTTT	CASSGTGFNRGNTIYF
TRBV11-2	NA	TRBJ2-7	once	TGTGCCAGCAGCTTAGATCATGGGGCCCACGAGCAGTACTTC	CASSLDHGAHEQYF
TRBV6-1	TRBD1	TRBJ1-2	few	TGTGCCAGCACCGGACAGGGGGTTAGTGGCTACACCTTC	CASTGQGVSGYTF
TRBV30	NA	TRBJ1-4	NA	TGTGCCTGTTTGGCCCCCGGGACATCAAGTGAAAAACTGTTTTTT	CACLAPGTSSEKLFF
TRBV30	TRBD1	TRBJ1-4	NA	TGTGCCTGGAAGAGACAGGGCGATGAAAAACTGTTTTTT	CAWKRQGDEKLFF
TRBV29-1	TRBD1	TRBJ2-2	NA	TGCAGCGCGTCACAGGGGACGAACACCGGGGAGCTGTTTTTT	CSASQGTNTGELFF
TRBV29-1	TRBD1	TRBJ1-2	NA	TGCAGCGTTGGGATTGGAGACAGGGTCTATGGCTACACCTTC	CSVGIGDRVYGYTF
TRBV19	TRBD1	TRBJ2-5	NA	TGTGCCAGTAGTTCTCCCCGGGACAGGGGGCGAGAAACCCAGTACTTC	CASSSPRDRGRETQYF
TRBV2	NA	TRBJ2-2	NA	TGTGCCAGCAAAGAGACAGGCGCGAACACCGGGGAGCTGTTTTTT	CASKETGANTGELFF
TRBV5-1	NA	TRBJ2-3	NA	TGCGCCAGCAGCTTGCCCGCAGATACGCAGTATTTT	CASSLPADTQYF
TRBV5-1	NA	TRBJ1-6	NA	TGCGCCAGCAGCTTGAGGGACAACTCCTATAATTCACCCCTCCACTTT	CASSLRDNSYNSPLHF
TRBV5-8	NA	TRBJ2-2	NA	TGTGCCAGCACAATCCGGACGATCGCGAACACCGGGGAGCTGTTTTTT	CASTIRTIANTGELFF
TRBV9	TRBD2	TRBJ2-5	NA	TGTGCCAGCAGCGTAGGAAGGCTGACGGGAGGGCGGCAAGAGACCCAGTACTTC	CASSVGRLTGGRQETQYF
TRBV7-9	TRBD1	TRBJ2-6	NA	TGTGCCAGCAGCCCGGGACAGGGTTCTGGGGCCAACGTCCTGACTTTC	CASSPGQGSGANVLTF
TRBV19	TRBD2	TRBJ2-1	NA	TGTGCCAGTACCATGCGTCTAGCGGGAGTCAATGAGCAGTTCTTC	CASTMRLAGVNEQFF
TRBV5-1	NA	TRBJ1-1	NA	TGCGCCAGCAGCTCGGCACAGGGTGGAATTCAGGACACTGAAGCTTTCTTT	CASSSAQGGIQDTEAFF
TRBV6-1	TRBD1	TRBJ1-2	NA	TGTGCCAGCACCCCGCCAGGGGGCTATGGCTACACCTTC	CASTPPGGYGYTF
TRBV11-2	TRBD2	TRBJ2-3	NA	TGTGCCAGCAGCCCGGTAGCGGGGACTAGCACAGATACGCAGTATTTT	CASSPVAGTSTDTQYF
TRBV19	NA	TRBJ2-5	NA	TGTGCCAGTAGTACCGACGCTCCAGGGACCCAGTACTTC	CASSTDAPGTQYF
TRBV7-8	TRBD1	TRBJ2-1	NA	TGTGCCAGCAGCCTACAGGGGGTTGAGCAGTTCTTC	CASSLQGVEQFF
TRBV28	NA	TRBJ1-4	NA	TGTGCCAGCAGTCCCCTAGTTGAAAAACTGTTTTTT	CASSPLVEKLFF
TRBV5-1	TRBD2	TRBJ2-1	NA	TGCGCCAGCACCTTCGGGGGGGGCGGGAATGAGCAGTTCTTC	CASTFGGGGNEQFF
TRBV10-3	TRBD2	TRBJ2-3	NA	TGTGCCATCAGCGGCCTAGCGGGAGGGCAAACAGGAGCAGATACGCAGTATTTT	CAISGLAGGQTGADTQYF
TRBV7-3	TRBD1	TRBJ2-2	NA	TGTGCCAGCGCCAAGGGGGCGGGTACCGGGGAGCTGTTTTTT	CASAKGAGTGELFF
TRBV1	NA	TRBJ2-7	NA	TGTCTCCCACTAGCGGGAAGGTACGAGCAGTACTTC	CLPLAGRYEQYF
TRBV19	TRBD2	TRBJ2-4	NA	TGTGCCAGTAGTATCGGGACTAGCGGATCAATAGCCAAAAACATTCAGTACTTC	CASSIGTSGSIAKNIQYF
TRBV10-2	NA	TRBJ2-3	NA	TGCGCCAGCAGTGTGCAGGGCTACACAGATACGCAGTATTTT	CASSVQGYTDTQYF
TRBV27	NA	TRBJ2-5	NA	TGTGCCAGCAGTTCACCGGGACTTAGAGAGACCCAGTACTTC	CASSSPGLRETQYF
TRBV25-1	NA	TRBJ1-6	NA	TGTGCCAGCAGTGATTGGACAAAACCCAATTCACCCCTCCACTTT	CASSDWTKPNSPLHF
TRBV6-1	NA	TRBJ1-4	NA	TGTGCCAGCAGCCTAGATCCCAAAGTAAAACTGTTTTTT	CASSLDPKVKLFF
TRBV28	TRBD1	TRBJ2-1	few	TGTGCCAGCAGTCCTACTAGGGACAGGGGGGAAAATGAGCAGTTCTTC	CASSPTRDRGENEQFF
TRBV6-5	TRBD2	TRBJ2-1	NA	TGTGCCAGCAGGCTAGCGGGAGGGCGGGATGATGAGCAGTTCTTC	CASRLAGGRDDEQFF
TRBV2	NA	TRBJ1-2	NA	TGTGCCAGCAGTGATACGGGATATGGCTACACCTTC	CASSDTGYGYTF
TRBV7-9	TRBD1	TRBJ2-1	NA	TGTGCCAGCAGCTTAGCCGCCGGGACAGGGGAAAACAATGAGCAGTTCTTC	CASSLAAGTGENNEQFF
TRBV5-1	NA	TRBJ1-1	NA	TGCGCCAGCAGCTTGGCCGGGGCCACTGAAGCTTTCTTT	CASSLAGATEAFF
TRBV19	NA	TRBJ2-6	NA	TGTGCCAGTAGTCCCCACCCCCAACTGACTGGGGCCAACGTCCTGACTTTC	CASSPHPQLTGANVLTF
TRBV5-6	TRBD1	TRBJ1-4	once	TGTGCCAGCAGAAGAGCCGGGACAGGGGAGGAAAAACTGTTTTTT	CASRRAGTGEEKLFF
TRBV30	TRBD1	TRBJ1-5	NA	TGTGCCTGGAGTGTACCCACCTACGGACAGGGGAATCAGCCCCAGCATTTT	CAWSVPTYGQGNQPQHF
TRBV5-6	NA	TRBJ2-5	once	TGTGCCAGCAGCTTGGTTTTGGGGGAGACCCAGTACTTC	CASSLVLGETQYF
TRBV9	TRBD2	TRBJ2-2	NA	TGTGCCAGCAGCCAGACTAGCGGGGGGCTAGCGAACACCGGGGAGCTGTTTTTT	CASSQTSGGLANTGELFF
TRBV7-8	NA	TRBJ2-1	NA	TGTGCCAGCAGCCGATCGGCGGGGAGCTCCTACAATGAGCAGTTCTTC	CASSRSAGSSYNEQFF